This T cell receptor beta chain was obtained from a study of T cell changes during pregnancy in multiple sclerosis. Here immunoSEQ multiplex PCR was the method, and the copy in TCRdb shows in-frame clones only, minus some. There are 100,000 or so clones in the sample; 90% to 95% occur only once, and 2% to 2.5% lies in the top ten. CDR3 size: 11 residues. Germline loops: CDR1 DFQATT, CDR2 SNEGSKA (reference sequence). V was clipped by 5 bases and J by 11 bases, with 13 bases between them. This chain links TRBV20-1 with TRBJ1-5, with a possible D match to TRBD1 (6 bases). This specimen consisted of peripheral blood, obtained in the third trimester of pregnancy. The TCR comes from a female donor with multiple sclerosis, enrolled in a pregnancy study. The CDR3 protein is CSADWDKTQHF. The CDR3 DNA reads TGCAGTGCTGATTGGGACAAAACCCAGCATTTT.